This T cell receptor beta chain emerged from a study of blood T cell repertoires in COVID-19 (dated by TCRdb to about 2020). Regarding the complete study: The collaborator samples originated in the United States, Italy and Spain and spanned the acute and convalescent phases of COVID-19. The material from the prospective study consisted of cDNA or gDNA derived from T cells, B-cell-depleted T cells, or PBMCs. Deeply sampled blood TCRbeta repertoires from subjects exposed to, actively infected with, or recovered from COVID-19 were included in the dataset. The repertoires were made available in a free public database intended to serve as a resource for research on the immune response to SARS-CoV-2. The samples were drawn from the first 160 participants of the ongoing ImmuneRACE study and from 950 to 1,500 subjects provided by 6 global collaborators. The sample metadata nearly always contained a de-identified subject ID, COVID-19 status, age in years and sex. Where HLA class I and class II types were available, the types were taken from metadata supplied by the sample provider, not from assay-based typing.

A word on this clone: Its recognized antigen is unknown. Base quality data are lacking; no much larger clone is found one base away.

TCRbeta CDR3 regions were amplified from genomic DNA by means of the immunoSEQ Assay, a bias-controlled multiplex PCR. Per the source publication's procedure: The number of nucleated cells in each sample was estimated from the amplification of reference gene primers within the assay. To quantify the absolute abundance of each unique TCRbeta CDR3 rearrangement, sequence reads were collapsed and filtered. For each sample, productive Simpson clonality was calculated by taking the square root of Simpson's diversity index across productive rearrangements. Drawn from immuneACCESS, this table holds only the in-frame rearrangements with V and J called that TCRdb kept. Clones are partly lost; checked studies trace under half to an unresolved V gene and leave the rest unexplained. That table gives V, J and clone size, and the DNA gave D and trimming. The sample table holds 140,000 to 150,000 clones, of which 70% to 90% were seen once. Approximately 2.7% of the sample goes to the ten largest clones.

Here is what the overall study found, with its caveats: Clinical and demographic metadata were provided uncurated, with the amount varying by source and participant.

Collaborating institutions collected whole blood in K2EDTA tubes following their own protocols. For TCRbeta analysis, collaborators shipped samples as frozen whole blood, isolated PBMCs, or DNA extracted from either of those sample types. V is cut by 2 bases and J by 3 bases, and the space between the germline ends is 8 bases. Spanning cysteine to phenylalanine, the CDR3 consists of 14 amino acids. Left in the record is the CDR3 DNA by itself, 42 bases read in frame from the first base. CDR1 and CDR2, per the germline V gene, are MNHNS and SASEGT. Recombination linked TRBV6-1 to TRBJ1-3; matching of 5 bases hints at TRBD1 as the D gene. The TCR comes from a woman aged 40 to 55 with active or convalescent COVID-19. Sequencing was carried out using peripheral blood. CDR3 reads: CASSEQGRGNTIYF. The nucleotide sequence is TGTGCCAGCAGTGAACAGGGCCGTGGAAACACCATATATTTT.